The source of this T cell receptor beta chain is a study of T-cell memory formation after mild COVID-19. Looking at the study overall: Clustering of TCRs was largely donor specific. The study, taken as a whole, reports: Certain responding clones were present in pre-infection memory, suggesting participation of cross-reactive memory. The study found contracting CD4+ clones mainly in CM and EM and contracting CD8+ clones in EMRA.

With constant-segment primers, 5'RACE yielded cDNA libraries of TCR alpha and TCR beta that carried sample barcodes and UMIs. A single record per CDR3 protein comes from TCRdb applying MiXCR to the 5' RACE reads. The sample has about 260,000 distinct CDR3 sequences; roughly 17% are singletons. The CDR3 contains 18 residues. Of note for this clonotype: The antigen remains unidentified.

V is TRBV21-1 and J is TRBJ1-5; TRBD1, the D gene given by the table, was not confirmed from the DNA. TRBV21-1 is a listed pseudogene. The sequence derives from a man aged 18 to 29 who had mild COVID-19 (a few samples of this study predate the infection). Cell type and time point are not known. The sample comprised PBMCs or a T cell subset sorted from them (not recorded which). The CDR3 loop reads CASSRQRGTGRCMQPQHF. In nucleotides, the CDR3 is TGTGCCAGCAGCCGTCAAAGAGGGACAGGGCGATGTATGCAGCCCCAGCATTTT.